Listed here are 5 T cell receptor beta chains from one sample, sequenced in a study of identical twins. In TCRdb, the 5' RACE reads were re-called with MiXCR into one record per CDR3 protein. Found here are some 1,700,000 distinct CDR3 sequences, roughly 35% of them singletons; the top ten hold more than 0.25%. Sequenced: cord blood. All receptors derive from a newborn girl in good health.

The chain is built from TRBV19 and TRBJ2-7, with D uncertain. The CDR3 covers 16 residues. Trimming pared 2 bases from V and 3 bases from J, leaving 17 bases between. Germline lookup yields CDR1 LNHDA and CDR2 SQIVND (reference sequence). The CDR3, as DNA: TGTGCCAGTAGTATAAAGGCAGACTCGCGCGGCTACGAGCAGTACTTC. Amino acid sequence: CASSIKADSRGYEQYF. Filled out from reference TRBV19 and TRBJ2-7, the complete variable domain reads DGGITQSPKYLFRKEGQNVTLSCEQNLNHDAMYWYRQDPGQGLRLIYYSQIVNDFQKGDIAEGYSVSREKKESFPLTVTSAQKNPTAFYLCASSIKADSRGYEQYFGPGTRLTVT.

This rearrangement joins TRBV28 to TRBJ2-5; TRBD2 is a possible D gene (6 bases). The germline gives CDR1 MDHEN, CDR2 SYDVKM. The germline V and J ends were trimmed by 3 bases and 7 bases, with 15 bases remaining between them. The length of the CDR3 is 14 residues. This CDR3 is CASSLPRAGRTQYF. CDR3 nucleotides: TGTGCCAGCAGTTTGCCCCGCGCGGGAAGGACCCAGTACTTC.

The chain recombines TRBV20-1 with TRBJ1-6; a possible D gene is TRBD1 (5 bases). Trimming left V 4 bases short and J 7 bases short, with 11 bases between. CDR1 and CDR2 from the germline V gene are DFQATT and SNEGSKA (reference sequence). The CDR3 extends over 13 amino acids. The CDR3 DNA is TGCAGTGCTACCCCTGACAGAAATTCACCCCTCCACTTT. Translating it yields CSATPDRNSPLHF.

The V call is TRBV18, the J call TRBJ1-2; 9 bases are shared with TRBD1. With V trimmed by 6 bases and J by 4 bases, 9 bases remained unmatched. This CDR3 contains 15 residues. Germline lookup yields CDR1 KGHSH and CDR2 LQKENI. The CDR3 DNA reads TGTGCCAGCTCCGCGGGGGACAGGGTCCCCTATGGCTACACCTTC. It is translated as CASSAGDRVPYGYTF.

This chain links TRBV6-5 with TRBJ1-2; TRBD1 is a possible D gene (5 bases). The CDR3 is 12 amino acids. Trimming left V 2 bases short and J 7 bases short, with 8 bases between. The germline V gene encodes CDR1 MNHEY and CDR2 SVGAGI. The CDR3 DNA reads TGTGCCAGCAGTTACGAGGGGTCTGGCTACACCTTC. Translated: CASSYEGSGYTF.